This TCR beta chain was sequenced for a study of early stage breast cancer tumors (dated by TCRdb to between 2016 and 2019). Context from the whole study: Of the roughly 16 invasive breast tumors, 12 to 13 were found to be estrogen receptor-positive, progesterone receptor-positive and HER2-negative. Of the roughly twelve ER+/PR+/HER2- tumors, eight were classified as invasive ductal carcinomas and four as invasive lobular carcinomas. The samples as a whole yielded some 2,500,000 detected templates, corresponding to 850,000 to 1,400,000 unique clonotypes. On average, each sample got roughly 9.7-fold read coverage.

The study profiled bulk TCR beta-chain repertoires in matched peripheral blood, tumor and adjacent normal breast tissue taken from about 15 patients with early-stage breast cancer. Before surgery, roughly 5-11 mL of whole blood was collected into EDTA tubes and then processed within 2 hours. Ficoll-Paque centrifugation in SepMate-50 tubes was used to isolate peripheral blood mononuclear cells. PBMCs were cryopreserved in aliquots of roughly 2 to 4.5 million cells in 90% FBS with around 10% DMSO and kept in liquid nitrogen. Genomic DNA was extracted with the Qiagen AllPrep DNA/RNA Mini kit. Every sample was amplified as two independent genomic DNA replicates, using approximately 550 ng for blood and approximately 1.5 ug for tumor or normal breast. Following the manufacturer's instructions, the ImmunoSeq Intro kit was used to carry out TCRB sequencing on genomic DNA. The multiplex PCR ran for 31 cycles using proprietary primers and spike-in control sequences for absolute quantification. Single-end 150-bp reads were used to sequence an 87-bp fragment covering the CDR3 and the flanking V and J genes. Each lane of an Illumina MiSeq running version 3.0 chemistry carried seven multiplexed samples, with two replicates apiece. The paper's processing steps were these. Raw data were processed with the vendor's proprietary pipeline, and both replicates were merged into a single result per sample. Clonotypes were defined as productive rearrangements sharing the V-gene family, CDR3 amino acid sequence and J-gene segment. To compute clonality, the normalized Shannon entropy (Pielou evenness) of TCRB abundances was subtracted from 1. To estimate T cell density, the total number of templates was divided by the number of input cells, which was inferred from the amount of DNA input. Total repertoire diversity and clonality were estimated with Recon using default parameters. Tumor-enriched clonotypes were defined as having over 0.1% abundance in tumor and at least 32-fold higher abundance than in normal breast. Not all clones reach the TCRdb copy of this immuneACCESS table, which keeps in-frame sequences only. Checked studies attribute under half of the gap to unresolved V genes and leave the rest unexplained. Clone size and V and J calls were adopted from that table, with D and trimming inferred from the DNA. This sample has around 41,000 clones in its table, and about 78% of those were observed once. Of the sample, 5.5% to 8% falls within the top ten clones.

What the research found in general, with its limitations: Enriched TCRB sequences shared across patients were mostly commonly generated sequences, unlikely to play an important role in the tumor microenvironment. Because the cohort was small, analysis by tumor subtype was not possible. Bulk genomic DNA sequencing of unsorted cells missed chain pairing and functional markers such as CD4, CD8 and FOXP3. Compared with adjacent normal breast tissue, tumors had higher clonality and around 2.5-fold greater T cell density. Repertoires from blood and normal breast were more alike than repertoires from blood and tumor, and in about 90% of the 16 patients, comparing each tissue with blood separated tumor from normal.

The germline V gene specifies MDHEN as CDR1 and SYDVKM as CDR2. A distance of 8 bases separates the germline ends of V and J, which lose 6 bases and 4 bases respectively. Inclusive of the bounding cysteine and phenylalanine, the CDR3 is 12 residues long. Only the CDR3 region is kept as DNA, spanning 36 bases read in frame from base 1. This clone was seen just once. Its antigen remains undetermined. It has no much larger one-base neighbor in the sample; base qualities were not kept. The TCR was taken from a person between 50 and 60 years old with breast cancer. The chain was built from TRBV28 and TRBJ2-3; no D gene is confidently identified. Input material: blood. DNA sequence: TGTGCCAGCAGCTATAGTGCAGATACGCAGTATTTT. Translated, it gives CASSYSADTQYF.